Detailed here is one T cell receptor (beta chain). The antigen is unknown. PCR employed 60 Vbeta and 13 Jbeta primers. TCRdb keeps only in-frame clones here, not all; method: immunoSEQ multiplex PCR. Of approximately 79,000 clones listed, 60% to 85% are singletons. This specimen comes from a study of cytomegalovirus exposure and HLA in healthy donors. On the study more broadly: Some 200 million T cells yielded more than 90 million unique TCR beta sequences, as an earlier analysis found. Study outcomes and limitations: Roughly even sequencing depth across donors was the assumption behind the presence/absence analyses. Diagnosis of cytomegalovirus status made by the classifier reportedly showed high specificity and sensitivity.

CDR1 and CDR2 from the germline V gene are SQVTM and ANQGSEA. The V gene lost 7 bases and the J gene lost 1 base, with 10 bases spanning the gap. The CDR3 is 12 residues long. The sequence was collected from a boy younger than 18 in good health and CMV-seronegative. The J gene is TRBJ1-1, the V gene TRBV29-1; TRBD1 might be the D (6 bases). The sequenced sample was PBMCs. CDR3 residues: CSGGGWNTEAFF. CDR3 sequence (DNA): TGCAGCGGGGGGGGCTGGAACACTGAAGCTTTCTTT.